Listed below are T cell receptor beta chains from one sample, sequenced in a study of blood T cell repertoires in COVID-19. Generated by immunoSEQ multiplex PCR, the TCRdb table keeps only in-frame clones and is missing some. The sample lists roughly 190,000 clones, around four fifths occurring once. Specimen: peripheral blood. Receptor source: an older woman with active or convalescent COVID-19. The CDR3 runs from the conserved cysteine through the conserved F or W. The D gene is left open where the match is weak. The size field is filled for only some rows; it gives once, few, many or a size class.

size: -; D: TRBD2; J: TRBJ2-5; V: TRBV5-5; DNA: TGTGCCAGCAGCTTGATAGCGGGAACGGGAGAGACCCAGTACTTC; CDR3: CASSLIAGTGETQYF
size: -; D: TRBD2; J: TRBJ2-7; V: TRBV28; DNA: TGTGCCAGCAGCCCGGGGGGGACGCGCTACGAGCAGTACTTC; CDR3: CASSPGGTRYEQYF
size: -; D: -; J: TRBJ1-1; V: TRBV28; DNA: TGTGCCAGCAGCCTGACAGGGAACACTGAAGCTTTCTTT; CDR3: CASSLTGNTEAFF
size: -; D: -; J: TRBJ2-2; V: TRBV2; DNA: TGTGCCAGCAGTGAAGTTCGGGGGGCAGGTGGGGAGCTGTTTTTT; CDR3: CASSEVRGAGGELFF
size: -; D: TRBD2; J: TRBJ2-2; V: TRBV5-1; DNA: TGCGCCAGCAGCCCGGGACTAGCGGTAGGGGAGCTGTTTTTT; CDR3: CASSPGLAVGELFF
size: few; D: TRBD2; J: TRBJ2-2; V: TRBV7-8; DNA: TGTGCCAGCAGCTTACCTAGCGGGATTCCCACCGGGGAGCTGTTTTTT; CDR3: CASSLPSGIPTGELFF
size: -; D: -; J: TRBJ2-7; V: TRBV6-1; DNA: TGTGCCAGCAGTGAAGCACGGTGGAGCGGCTCCTACGAGCAGTACTTC; CDR3: CASSEARWSGSYEQYF
size: -; D: TRBD1; J: TRBJ1-1; V: TRBV28; DNA: TGTGCCAGCAGTCCTACCGACAGGGGAATCACTGAAGCTTTCTTT; CDR3: CASSPTDRGITEAFF
size: -; D: TRBD2; J: TRBJ2-2; V: TRBV7-3; DNA: TGTGCCAGCAGCCCGGGGACTAGGGGCACCGGGGAGCTGTTTTTT; CDR3: CASSPGTRGTGELFF
size: -; D: TRBD2; J: TRBJ2-1; V: TRBV3-1/TRBV3-2; DNA: TGTGCCAGCAGCCGACTAGCGGGAGGGTTGGGGAATGAGCAGTTCTTC; CDR3: CASSRLAGGLGNEQFF
size: -; D: -; J: TRBJ2-7; V: TRBV7-6; DNA: TGTGCCAGCAGCTTCAGAGACTTCTGCGGGTTACGGCAGTACTTC; CDR3: CASSFRDFCGLRQYF